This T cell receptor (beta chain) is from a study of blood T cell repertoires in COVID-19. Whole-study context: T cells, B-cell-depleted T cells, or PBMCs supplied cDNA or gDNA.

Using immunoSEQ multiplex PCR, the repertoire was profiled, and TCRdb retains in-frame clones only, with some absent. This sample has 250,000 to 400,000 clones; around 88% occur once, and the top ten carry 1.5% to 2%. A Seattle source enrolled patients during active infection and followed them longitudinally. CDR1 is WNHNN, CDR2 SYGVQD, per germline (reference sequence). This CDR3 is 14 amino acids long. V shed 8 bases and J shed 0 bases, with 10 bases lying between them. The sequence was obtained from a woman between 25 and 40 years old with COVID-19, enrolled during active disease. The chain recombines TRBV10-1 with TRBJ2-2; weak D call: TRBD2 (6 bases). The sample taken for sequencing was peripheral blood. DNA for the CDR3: TGCGCCAGCCGGGGGACGGCGAACACCGGGGAGCTGTTTTTT. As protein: CASRGTANTGELFF.